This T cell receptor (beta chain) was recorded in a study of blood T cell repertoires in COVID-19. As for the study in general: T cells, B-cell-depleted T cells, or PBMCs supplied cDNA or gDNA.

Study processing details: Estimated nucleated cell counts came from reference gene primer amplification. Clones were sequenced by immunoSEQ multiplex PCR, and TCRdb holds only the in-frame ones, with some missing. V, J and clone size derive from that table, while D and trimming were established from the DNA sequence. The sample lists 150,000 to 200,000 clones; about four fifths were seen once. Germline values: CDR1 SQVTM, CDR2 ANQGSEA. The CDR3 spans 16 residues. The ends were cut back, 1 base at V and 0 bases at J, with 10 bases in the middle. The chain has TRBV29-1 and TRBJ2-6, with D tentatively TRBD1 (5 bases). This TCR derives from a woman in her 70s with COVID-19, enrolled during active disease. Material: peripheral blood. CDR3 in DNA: TGCAGCGTTGAAGGAGACAGTTCCTCTGGGGCCAACGTCCTGACTTTC. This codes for CSVEGDSSSGANVLTF.